Shown below are 17 T cell receptor beta chains from a single sample sequenced in a study of blood T cell repertoires in COVID-19. Method: immunoSEQ multiplex PCR; TCRdb's copy keeps in-frame clones and lacks some. This repertoire shows 70,000 to 90,000 clones, roughly four fifths found once; its top ten account for 0.95% to 1.5%. The sample comprised peripheral blood. The receptors were gathered from a woman older than 75 with acute or convalescent COVID-19.

This chain connects TRBV7-2 to TRBJ2-7, with 15 bases lining up with TRBD2. The V and J ends lost 4 bases and 6 bases, in that order; junction bases with no gene match: 1. The germline CDR1 and CDR2 sequences are SGHTA and FQGNSA. This CDR3 is built from 14 residues. This CDR3 reads CASSSGLAGGEQYF. The CDR3 bases are TGTGCCAGCAGCTCGGGACTAGCGGGAGGCGAGCAGTACTTC. The full variable domain, rest sourced from reference TRBV7-2 and TRBJ2-7, is GAGVSQSPSNKVTEKGKDVELRCDPISGHTALYWYRQSLGQGLEFLIYFQGNSAPDKSGLPSDRFSAERTGGSVSTLTIQRTQQEDSAVYLCASSSGLAGGEQYFGPGTRLTVT.

V usage is TRBV5-1 and J usage is TRBJ2-6, with 11 bases that match TRBD2. CDR3 size: 19 residues. V dropped 3 bases and J dropped 0; count of bases not matched to a gene: 8. Germline V lookup: CDR1 SGHRS, CDR2 YFSETQ. This CDR3 is CASSSLLAGGFSGANVLTF. The CDR3, as DNA: TGCGCCAGCAGCTCACTGCTAGCGGGAGGTTTCTCTGGGGCCAACGTCCTGACTTTC.

V usage is TRBV6-2 or TRBV6-3 and J usage is TRBJ2-7; D might be TRBD1 (6 bases). V lost 2 bases and J 0 bases, leaving 11 bases between the germline ends. Germline lookup yields CDR1 MNHEY and CDR2 SVGEGT. There are 15 residues in the CDR3. The CDR3 region is CASSYKDSYSYEQYF. The CDR3 DNA reads as TGTGCCAGCAGTTACAAGGACAGCTACTCCTACGAGCAGTACTTC.

The table lists this clone with a count of one. The chain is built from TRBV3-1 (or the pseudogene TRBV3-2) and TRBJ2-1; 7 positions match TRBD1. The germline V gene encodes CDR1 LGHDT and CDR2 YNNKEL (reference sequence). J was trimmed by 7 bases and V by 5 bases; bases with no gene match: 11. The CDR3 is made up of 15 amino acids. The CDR3 reads CASSVDRASSNEQFF. For the CDR3, the DNA is TGTGCCAGCAGCGTCGACAGGGCCTCGAGTAATGAGCAGTTCTTC.

The chain uses TRBV3-1 (or the pseudogene TRBV3-2) and TRBJ1-6; a weak D match, TRBD1 (5 bases). Trimming left V 1 base short and J 8 bases short, with 6 bases between. The germline CDR1 and CDR2 sequences are LGHDT and YNNKEL (reference sequence). The CDR3 is 13 amino acids. The CDR3 coding sequence is TGTGCCAGCAGCCAAGGACAGTATTCACCCCTCCACTTT. As protein: CASSQGQYSPLHF.

V and J are TRBV7-9 and TRBJ1-3; TRBD1 matches 10 bases. The CDR3 is 15 residues long. Trimming at V came to 5 bases and at J to 5 bases, leaving 6 bases not matched to a gene. Germline CDR1 and CDR2: SEHNR and FQNEAQ (reference sequence). CDR3 amino acids: CASSIGQGDRNTIYF. CDR3 DNA: TGTGCCAGCAGCATTGGACAGGGGGATAGAAACACCATATATTTT.

The J gene is TRBJ1-4, the V gene TRBV10-3, with D perhaps TRBD1 (6 bases). This CDR3 has 16 residues. The V gene lost 3 bases and the J gene lost 1 base, with 12 bases spanning the gap. Germline V CDR1 and CDR2: ENHRY, SYGVKD. CDR3: CAISDTGLLTNEKLFF. The CDR3 DNA sequence: TGTGCCATCAGTGACACAGGGTTACTAACTAATGAAAAACTGTTTTTT.

Only one count was recorded for this clone. The genes are TRBV7-3 and TRBJ2-3; TRBD2 matches 8 bases. There are 14 residues in the CDR3. V dropped 8 bases and J dropped 1; count of bases not matched to a gene: 5. The V gene's germline CDR1 is SGHTA and CDR2 FQGTGA. CDR3: CASDSGAGTDTQYF. In DNA, the CDR3 is TGTGCCAGCGATAGCGGGGCGGGCACAGATACGCAGTATTTT.

V and J are TRBV28 and TRBJ1-5; D gene ambiguous. The V and J ends lost 3 bases and 5 bases respectively, with 11 bases between them. CDR3 length equals 14 residues. Germline lookup yields CDR1 MDHEN and CDR2 SYDVKM. CDR3 coding DNA: TGTGCCAGCAGTTTGGTGCAGGAAGATCAGCCCCAGCATTTT. The encoded protein is CASSLVQEDQPQHF.

The chain couples TRBV19 to TRBJ2-5, with 9 bases matching TRBD2. J gave up 2 bases and V 4 bases, and 8 bases lay outside the gene matches. The CDR3 contains 16 residues. Germline CDR1 reads LNHDA; CDR2 reads SQIVND (reference sequence). The CDR3 DNA reads TGTGCCAGTAGTACTAGCGGGGCGGGGGGACAAGAGACCCAGTACTTC. This codes for CASSTSGAGGQETQYF.

This clone was recorded once. V is TRBV2 and J is TRBJ2-3; D ambiguous. Trimming pared 7 bases from V and 2 bases from J, leaving 7 bases between. The CDR3 extends over 12 amino acids. Germline V gene sequence: CDR1 SNHLY, CDR2 FYNNEI. CDR3 protein: CASTYHTDTQYF. The CDR3 DNA is TGTGCCAGCACCTACCACACAGATACGCAGTATTTT.

The V and J genes are TRBV29-1 and TRBJ2-2; D is perhaps TRBD1 (5 bases). V was cut by 4 bases and J by 1 base, with 7 bases left in between. This CDR3 is built from 13 residues. Germline V gene data show CDR1 as SQVTM and CDR2 as ANQGSEA. As DNA, the CDR3 is TGCAGCGTTGGGACAAGGAACACCGGGGAGCTGTTTTTT. Protein: CSVGTRNTGELFF.

The V gene is TRBV11-2, the J gene TRBJ2-1; the match to TRBD2 covers 8 bases. From germline, CDR1 is SGHAT and CDR2 FQNNGV. CDR3 length equals 16 residues. J was trimmed by 2 bases and V by 5 bases; bases with no gene match: 8. CDR3 amino acids: CASSLLAGTTYNEQFF. The CDR3 nucleotides read TGTGCCAGCAGCCTCTTAGCGGGAACCACCTACAATGAGCAGTTCTTC.

The chain joins TRBV10-3 to TRBJ1-6, with 7 bases aligning to TRBD1. The V gene end was trimmed by 6 bases and the J gene end by 7 bases; junction bases not matched to a gene: 6. This CDR3 region has 14 residues. In germline, CDR1 is ENHRY, CDR2 SYGVKD. The CDR3, as DNA: TGTGCCATCAGCGAACAGGGGAAAAATTCACCCCTCCACTTT. Protein product: CAISEQGKNSPLHF.

The V gene is TRBV27, the J gene TRBJ1-1; D is unresolved. This CDR3 has 14 residues. Germline V gives CDR1 MNHEY, CDR2 SMNVEV (reference sequence). V dropped 6 bases and J dropped 5 bases, with 16 bases sitting between them. CDR3 coding DNA: TGTGCCAGCAGGTCCCAGGCAATCGGAACTGAAGCTTTCTTT. Translated: CASRSQAIGTEAFF.

The chain combines TRBV28 with TRBJ2-6; TRBD1 might be the D (6 bases). This CDR3 has 17 residues. The ends were cut back, 5 bases at V and 1 base at J, with 15 bases in the middle. Germline CDR1 and CDR2: MDHEN and SYDVKM. The DNA of the CDR3 is TGTGCCAGCAGTCCCAGGGGTATCTTTTCTGGGGCCAACGTCCTGACTTTC. Translation: CASSPRGIFSGANVLTF.

The chain has TRBV7-2 and TRBJ1-4, with 9 bases fitting TRBD1. This CDR3 is built from 19 residues. V gave up 6 bases and J gave up 2 bases; unmatched junction bases: 16. Germline V gene lookup returns CDR1 SGHTA and CDR2 FQGNSA. CDR3 residues: CASSSPGQGIRYTNEKLFF. For the CDR3, the DNA is TGTGCCAGCAGTTCCCCCGGACAGGGGATTCGTTATACTAATGAAAAACTGTTTTTT.